Listed here are 3 T cell receptor beta chains from one sample, sequenced in a study of identical twins listed by TCRdb under 2016. Libraries were built with 5' RACE. Sequenced on an Illumina HiSeq 2000. Starting from the raw public reads, TCRdb applied fastp trimming at Q25, assembled clones with MiXCR and retained in-frame beta chains. Every entry covers one CDR3 protein and lists the most common genes and DNA from its rows. Counted in this sample were approximately 680,000 distinct CDR3 sequences; roughly 7.1% of them appeared once. The top ten hold 1.6% of the sample. In addition, the sample was reused for a study of yellow fever vaccine responses in identical twins.

The sequencing sample was made of PBMCs. These receptors all stem from a woman between 18 and 29 years old in good health.

Only a few counts were recorded for this clonotype. J is TRBJ1-2 and V is TRBV5-6; TRBD1 matches at 10 bases. This CDR3 has 13 residues. V gave up 4 bases and J gave up 8 bases; unmatched junction bases: 5. The germline CDR1 and CDR2 sequences are SGHDT and YYEEEE. This chain's CDR3 is CASSPDRGRGYTF. CDR3 nucleotides: TGTGCCAGCAGCCCGGACAGGGGGAGAGGCTACACCTTC.

The J gene is TRBJ1-2, the V gene TRBV6-2 or TRBV6-3; a possible D gene is TRBD1 (6 bases). Looked up from germline, CDR1 is MNHEY and CDR2 is SVGEGT. V lost 2 bases and J 0 bases, leaving 7 bases between the germline ends. CDR3 length: 14 residues. In DNA form, the CDR3 reads TGTGCCAGCAGTTACCGGGACACTAACTATGGCTACACCTTC. It encodes CASSYRDTNYGYTF.

This clonotype occurred many times. The chain has TRBV3-1 and TRBJ1-1; TRBD1 agrees at 7 bases. The V gene's germline CDR1 is LGHDT and CDR2 YNNKEL (reference sequence). V gave up 2 bases and J gave up 1 base; unmatched junction bases: 4. The length of the CDR3 is 15 residues. CDR3 loop: CASSQLDRANTEAFF. The CDR3 DNA is TGTGCCAGCAGCCAACTCGACAGGGCGAACACTGAAGCTTTCTTT.